Listed below are T cell receptor beta chains from one sample, sequenced in a study of chemoradiotherapy in HPV16-positive cancers. Measured with immunoSEQ multiplex PCR; TCRdb has only the in-frame clones, and not every one. The sample has 10,000 to 15,000 clones; 60% to 85% are singletons. The sample was acquired from a patient who underwent chemoradiotherapy. These receptors were taken from a human donor with HPV-associated anogenital cancer. CDR3s include the opening cysteine and the closing phenylalanine or tryptophan. Each record gives: CDR3 protein, J gene, V gene, D gene. A D gene is named only where the DNA matches it firmly.

CASSSPGFPEQYF,TRBJ2-7,TRBV6-5,-
CASLSGANVLTF,TRBJ2-6,TRBV6-6,-
CASSGGLASFNEQYF,TRBJ2-7,TRBV5-6,TRBD2
CASRPSTGGEEKLFF,TRBJ1-4,TRBV28,TRBD1
CASSFQWAGANYNEQFF,TRBJ2-1,TRBV28,-
CASSQVQQNNEQFF,TRBJ2-1,TRBV14,-
CASSTTAGSIQYF,TRBJ2-4,TRBV19,-
CASSYSGREGYTF,TRBJ1-2,TRBV4-3,-
CASSPGDIFSGNTIYF,TRBJ1-3,TRBV5-1,-
CASSLDLGTEAFF,TRBJ1-1,TRBV7-7,-
CASSLRQGINNEQFF,TRBJ2-1,TRBV7-3,TRBD1
CASSLGGAAGNTIYF,TRBJ1-3,TRBV27,-
CASSLDHGDRYNEQFF,TRBJ2-1,TRBV5-1,-
CAIQPGLASDTQYF,TRBJ2-3,TRBV5-4,-
CASSYRNTEAFF,TRBJ1-1,TRBV5-4,-
CASKLTGFTYEQYF,TRBJ2-7,TRBV28,TRBD1
CASSTHSGRVTTHGELFF,TRBJ2-2,TRBV19,TRBD2
CASSDRDRGQFEAFF,TRBJ1-1,TRBV11-2,TRBD1
CASSSPPGELFF,TRBJ2-2,TRBV2,-
CASSQDKGFFSYNEQFF,TRBJ2-1,TRBV4-3,-
CASSSSKGRTGWRTYEQYF,TRBJ2-7,TRBV5-6,TRBD1
CASSSGQGFFRTNEKLFF,TRBJ1-4,TRBV28,TRBD1
CASSFVGQRSNQPQHF,TRBJ1-5,TRBV28,-
CASSTTSGVYEQYF,TRBJ2-7,TRBV18,TRBD2
CASSNGQGITDTQYF,TRBJ2-3,TRBV5-1,TRBD1
CASSPTGDNEQFF,TRBJ2-1,TRBV7-3,-
CSASGLSYEQYF,TRBJ2-7,TRBV29-1,TRBD2
CASSLTSGDFSYEQYF,TRBJ2-7,TRBV27,TRBD2
CASSLTSWTGEWRHEQFF,TRBJ2-1,TRBV7-9,TRBD1
CASSSLGGRPIGDEQFF,TRBJ2-1,TRBV7-8,-
CASSEEASGSYEQYF,TRBJ2-7,TRBV6-1,TRBD2
CASSSGLAGADTQYF,TRBJ2-3,TRBV7-7,TRBD2
CASSLYGTGKEKLFF,TRBJ1-4,TRBV7-9,TRBD1
CASSGRPVRTQYF,TRBJ2-3,TRBV28,-
CASSLPGDNEQFF,TRBJ2-1,TRBV11-3,-